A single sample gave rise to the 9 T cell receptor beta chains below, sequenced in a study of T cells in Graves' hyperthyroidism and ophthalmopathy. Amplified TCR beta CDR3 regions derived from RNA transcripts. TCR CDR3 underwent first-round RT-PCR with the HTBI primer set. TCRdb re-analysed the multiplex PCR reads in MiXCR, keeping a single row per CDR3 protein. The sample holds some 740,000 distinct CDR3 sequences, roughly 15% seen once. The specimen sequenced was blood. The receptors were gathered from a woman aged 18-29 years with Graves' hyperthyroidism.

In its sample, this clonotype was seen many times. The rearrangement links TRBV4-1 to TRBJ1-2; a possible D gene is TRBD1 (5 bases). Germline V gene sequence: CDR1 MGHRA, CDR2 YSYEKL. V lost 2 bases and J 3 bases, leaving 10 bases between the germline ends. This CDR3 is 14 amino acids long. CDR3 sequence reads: CASSQIQGDYGYTF. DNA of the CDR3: TGCGCCAGCAGCCAAATTCAGGGAGACTATGGCTACACCTTC.

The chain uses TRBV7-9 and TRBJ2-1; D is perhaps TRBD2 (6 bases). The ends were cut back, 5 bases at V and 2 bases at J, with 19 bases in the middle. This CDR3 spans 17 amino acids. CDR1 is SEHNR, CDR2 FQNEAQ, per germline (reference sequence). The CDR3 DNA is TGTGCCAGCAGCCCCCCTCGAGCCGGGAGAACCTACAATGAGCAGTTCTTC. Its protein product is CASSPPRAGRTYNEQFF.

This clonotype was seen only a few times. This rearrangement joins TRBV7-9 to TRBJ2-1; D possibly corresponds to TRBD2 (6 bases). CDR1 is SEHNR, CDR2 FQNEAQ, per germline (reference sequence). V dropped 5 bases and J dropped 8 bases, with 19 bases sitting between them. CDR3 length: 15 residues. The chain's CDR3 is CASSATVTSMHEQFF. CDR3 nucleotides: TGTGCCAGCAGCGCAACGGTAACTAGCATGCATGAGCAGTTCTTC.

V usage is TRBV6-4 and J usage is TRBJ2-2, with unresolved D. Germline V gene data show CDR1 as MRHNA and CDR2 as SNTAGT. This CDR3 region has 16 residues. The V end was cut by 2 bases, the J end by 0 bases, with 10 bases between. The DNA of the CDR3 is TGTGCCAGCAGTGACAGTCCTTTCGCGAACACCGGGGAGCTGTTTTTT. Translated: CASSDSPFANTGELFF.

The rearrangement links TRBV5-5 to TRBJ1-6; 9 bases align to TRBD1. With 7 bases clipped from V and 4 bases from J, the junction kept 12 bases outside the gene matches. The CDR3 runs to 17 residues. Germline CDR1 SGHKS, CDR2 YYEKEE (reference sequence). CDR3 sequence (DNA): TGTGCCAGCCAACGCCGGGACAGGGCCTTTTATAATTCACCCCTCCACTTT. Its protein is CASQRRDRAFYNSPLHF.

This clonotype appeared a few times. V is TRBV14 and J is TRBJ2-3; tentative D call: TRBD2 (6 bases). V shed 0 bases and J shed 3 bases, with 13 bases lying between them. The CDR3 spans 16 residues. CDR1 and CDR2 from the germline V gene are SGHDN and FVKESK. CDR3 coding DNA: TGTGCCAGCAGCCAAGATTGGGGGAGGTTGACAGATACGCAGTATTTT. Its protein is CASSQDWGRLTDTQYF.

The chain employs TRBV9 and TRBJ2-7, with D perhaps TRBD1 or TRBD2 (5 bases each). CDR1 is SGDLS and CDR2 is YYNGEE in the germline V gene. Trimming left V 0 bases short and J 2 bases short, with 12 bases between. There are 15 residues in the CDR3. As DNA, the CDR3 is TGTGCCAGCAGCGTAGGGGCCGGGACCCCCTACGAGCAGTACTTC. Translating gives CASSVGAGTPYEQYF.

The chain's CDR3 is CASSLAGTELDTGELFF. The CDR3 DNA sequence: TGTGCCAGCAGCTTGGCCGGGACGGAACTCGACACCGGGGAGCTGTTTTTT. This chain joins TRBV5-4 and TRBJ2-2, with D perhaps TRBD1 or TRBD2 (5 bases each). Germline-derived CDR1 and CDR2 are SGHNT and YYREEE (reference sequence). The V end lost 0 bases, the J end lost 3 bases, and 15 bases lay between the germline ends. This CDR3 has 17 residues.

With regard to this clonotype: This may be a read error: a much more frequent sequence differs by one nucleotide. The CDR3 is CASSRAAGELFF. In nucleotides, the CDR3 is TGTGCCAGCAGTCGGGCGGCCGGGGAGCTGTTTTTT. The V and J genes are TRBV7-9 and TRBJ2-2; D uncertain. The CDR3 is 12 residues long. Trimming pared 6 bases from V and 6 bases from J, leaving 8 bases between. Per the germline V gene, CDR1 is SEHNR and CDR2 is FQNEAQ (reference sequence).